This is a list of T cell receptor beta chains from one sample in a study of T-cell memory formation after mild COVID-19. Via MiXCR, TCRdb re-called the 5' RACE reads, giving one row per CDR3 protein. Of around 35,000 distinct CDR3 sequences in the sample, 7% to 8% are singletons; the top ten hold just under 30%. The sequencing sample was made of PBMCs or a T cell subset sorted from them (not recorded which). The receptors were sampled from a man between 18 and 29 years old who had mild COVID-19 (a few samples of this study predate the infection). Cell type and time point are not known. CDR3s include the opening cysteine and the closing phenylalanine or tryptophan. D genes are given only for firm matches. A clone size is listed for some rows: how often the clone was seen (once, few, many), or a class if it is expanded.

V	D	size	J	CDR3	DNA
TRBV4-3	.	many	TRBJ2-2	CASSQDLGHETGELFF	TGCGCCAGCAGCCAAGATTTGGGACACGAAACCGGGGAGCTGTTTTTT
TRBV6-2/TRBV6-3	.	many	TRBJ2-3	CASSYGRASPSTDTQYF	TGTGCCAGCAGTTACGGGCGAGCTAGCCCCAGCACAGATACGCAGTATTTT
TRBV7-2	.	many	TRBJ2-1	CASSATRNYNEQFF	TGTGCCAGCAGCGCGACTAGAAACTACAATGAGCAGTTCTTC
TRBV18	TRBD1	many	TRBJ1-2	CASSPTTGVEGYTF	TGTGCCAGCTCACCGACAACAGGGGTCGAGGGCTACACCTTC
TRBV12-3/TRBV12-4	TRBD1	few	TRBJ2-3	CASTGTGGTDTQYF	TGTGCCAGCACCGGAACAGGGGGTACAGATACGCAGTATTTT
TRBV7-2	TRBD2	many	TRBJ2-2	CASSLMTSDTGELFF	TGTGCCAGCAGCTTAATGACTAGCGACACCGGGGAGCTGTTTTTT
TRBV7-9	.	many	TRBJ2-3	CASSFKGFGDTQYF	TGTGCCAGCAGCTTTAAGGGGTTCGGAGATACGCAGTATTTT
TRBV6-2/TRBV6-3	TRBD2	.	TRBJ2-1	CASSRQTSGYNNEQFF	TGTGCCAGCAGTCGTCAGACTAGCGGGTACAACAATGAGCAGTTCTTC
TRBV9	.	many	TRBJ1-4	CASSKLTTNEKLFF	TGTGCCAGCAGCAAATTAACCACTAATGAAAAACTGTTTTTT
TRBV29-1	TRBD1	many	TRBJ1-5	CSVGTVEGGQPQHF	TGCAGCGTGGGGACAGTGGAGGGCGGTCAGCCCCAGCATTTT
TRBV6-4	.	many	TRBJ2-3	CASSDRETDTQYF	TGTGCCAGCAGTGACAGGGAGACAGATACGCAGTATTTT
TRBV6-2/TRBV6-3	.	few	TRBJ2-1	CASSPSRRAGHNEQFF	TGTGCCAGCAGTCCTTCCCGACGGGCGGGTCACAATGAGCAGTTCTTC
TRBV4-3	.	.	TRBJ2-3	CASSQGARGRGDTQYF	TGCGCCAGCAGCCAGGGCGCAAGGGGGCGGGGGGATACGCAGTATTTT
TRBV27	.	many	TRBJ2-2	CASSLARAPRGGELFF	TGTGCCAGCAGTTTAGCCCGGGCCCCCCGCGGCGGGGAGCTGTTTTTT
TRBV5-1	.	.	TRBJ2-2	CASSWVTGELFF	TGCGCCAGCAGTTGGGTCACCGGGGAGCTGTTTTTT
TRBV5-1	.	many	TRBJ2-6	CASSFGDFSGANVLTF	TGCGCCAGCAGCTTCGGGGATTTCTCTGGGGCCAACGTCCTGACTTTC
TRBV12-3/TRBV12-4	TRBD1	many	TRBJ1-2	CASSFTGTDGYTF	TGTGCCAGCAGTTTCACTGGGACAGATGGCTACACCTTC
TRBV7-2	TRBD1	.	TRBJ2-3	CASSYNRGQSTQYF	TGTGCCAGCAGCTACAACAGGGGGCAGAGTACGCAGTATTTT
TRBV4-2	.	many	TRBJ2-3	CASSYTPGHPNTDTQYF	TGTGCCAGCAGCTACACCCCGGGACACCCAAACACAGATACGCAGTATTTT
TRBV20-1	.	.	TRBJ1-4	CSARSSWGEKLFF	TGCAGTGCTAGAAGCTCCTGGGGTGAAAAACTGTTTTTT
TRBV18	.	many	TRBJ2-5	CASSPPPGRGFVGYQETQYF	TGTGCCAGCTCACCTCCACCGGGCCGAGGGTTTGTGGGGTACCAAGAGACCCAGTACTTC
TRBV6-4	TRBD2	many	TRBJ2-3	CASSDSAGGPDTQYF	TGTGCCAGCAGTGACTCAGCGGGGGGGCCAGATACGCAGTATTTT
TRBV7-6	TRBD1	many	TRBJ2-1	CASSFWTGNEQFF	TGTGCCAGCAGCTTCTGGACAGGGAATGAGCAGTTCTTC
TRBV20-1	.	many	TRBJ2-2	CSATTGLNTGELFF	TGCAGTGCTACGACAGGCCTGAACACCGGGGAGCTGTTTTTT
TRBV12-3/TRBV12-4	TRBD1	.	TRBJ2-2	CASRGQGNTGELYF	TGTGCCAGCAGGGGACAGGGCAACACCGGGGAGCTGTATTTT
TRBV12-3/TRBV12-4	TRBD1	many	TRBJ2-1	CASSFRQGVDNEQFF	TGTGCCAGCAGTTTTCGGCAGGGGGTGGACAATGAGCAGTTCTTC
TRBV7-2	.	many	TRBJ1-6	CASSLDWTQTNSPLHF	TGTGCCAGCAGCTTAGATTGGACGCAGACCAATTCACCCCTCCACTTT
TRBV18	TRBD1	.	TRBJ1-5	CASSSQGNRVDQPQHF	TGTGCCAGCTCATCACAGGGGAATCGGGTGGATCAGCCCCAGCATTTT
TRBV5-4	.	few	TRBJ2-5	CASSPEVETQYF	TGTGCCAGCAGCCCGGAGGTCGAGACCCAGTACTTC
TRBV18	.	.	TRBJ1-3	CASSPPSSRSGNTIYF	TGTGCCAGCTCACCACCGAGTTCACGCTCTGGAAACACCATATATTTT
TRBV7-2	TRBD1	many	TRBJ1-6	CASSQFQGADSPLHF	TGTGCCAGCAGCCAGTTCCAGGGGGCTGATTCACCCCTCCACTTT
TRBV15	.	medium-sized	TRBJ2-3	CATSRDQDTQYF	TGTGCCACCAGCAGAGATCAGGATACGCAGTATTTT
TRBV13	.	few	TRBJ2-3	CASSLNGPEYF	TGTGCCAGCAGCTTAAATGGTCCGGAGTATTTT
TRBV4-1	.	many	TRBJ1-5	CASSQEFGANQPQHF	TGCGCCAGCAGCCAAGAGTTTGGAGCTAATCAGCCCCAGCATTTT
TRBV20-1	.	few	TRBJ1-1	CSARVRDAEAFF	TGCAGTGCCAGGGTGAGGGACGCTGAAGCTTTCTTT
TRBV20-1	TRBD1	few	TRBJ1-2	CSAIRRNRGGDYGYTF	TGCAGTGCCATTAGAAGGAACAGGGGGGGGGACTATGGCTACACCTTC
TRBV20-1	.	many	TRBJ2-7	CSARDLRGIYEQYF	TGCAGTGCTAGAGATCTCCGGGGGATCTACGAGCAGTACTTC
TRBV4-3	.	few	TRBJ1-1	CASSQDFSGGTEAFF	TGCGCCAGCAGCCAAGATTTCTCGGGAGGCACTGAAGCTTTCTTT
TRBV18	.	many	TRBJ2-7	CASSPPYTSYEQYF	TGTGCCAGCTCACCACCTTACACCTCCTACGAGCAGTACTTC
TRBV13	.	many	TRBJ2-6	CASSPRWDTSGANVLTF	TGTGCCAGCAGCCCTCGTTGGGACACCTCTGGGGCCAACGTCCTGACTTTC
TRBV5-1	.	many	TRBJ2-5	CASSLDPAGQETQYF	TGCGCCAGCAGCTTGGACCCGGCGGGGCAAGAGACCCAGTACTTC
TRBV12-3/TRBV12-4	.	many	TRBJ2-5	CASTGTFGETQYF	TGTGCCAGCACCGGGACTTTTGGGGAGACCCAGTACTTC
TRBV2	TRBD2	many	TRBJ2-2	CASSALAGLEVGRGELFF	TGTGCCAGCAGTGCCCTGGCGGGACTAGAGGTGGGGCGTGGGGAGCTGTTTTTT
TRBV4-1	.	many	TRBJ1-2	CASSQTYPQVLVGYGYTF	TGCGCCAGCAGCCAAACGTACCCTCAGGTGCTAGTTGGCTATGGCTACACCTTC
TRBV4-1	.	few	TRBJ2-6	CASSQATGGRGSGANVLTF	TGCGCCAGCAGCCAAGCTACGGGGGGTAGGGGGTCTGGGGCCAACGTCCTGACTTTC
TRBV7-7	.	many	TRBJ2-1	CASSLDRNNEQFF	TGTGCCAGCAGCTTGGACAGAAACAATGAGCAGTTCTTC
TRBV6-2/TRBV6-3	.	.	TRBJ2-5	CASAASEETKYF	TGTGCCAGCGCCGCATCGGAGGAGACCAAGTACTTC
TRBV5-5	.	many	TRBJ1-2	CASSLPGAGGNYGYTF	TGTGCCAGCAGCCTCCCGGGGGCAGGAGGGAACTATGGCTACACCTTC
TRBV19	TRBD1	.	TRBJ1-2	CASKTTGPYGYTF	TGTGCCAGTAAAACGACAGGGCCTTATGGCTACACCTTC
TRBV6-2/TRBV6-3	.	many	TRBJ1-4	CASSYYETGNEKLFF	TGTGCCAGCAGTTACTACGAGACAGGCAATGAAAAACTGTTTTTT
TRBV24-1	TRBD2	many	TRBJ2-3	CATSGRGLAGRTDTQYF	TGTGCCACCAGTGGAAGAGGACTAGCGGGGAGAACAGATACGCAGTATTTT
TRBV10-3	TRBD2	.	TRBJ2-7	CAISGGSGSQYEQYF	TGTGCCATCAGCGGGGGAAGCGGGAGCCAGTACGAGCAGTACTTC
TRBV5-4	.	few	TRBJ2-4	CASSFEGLGNIQYF	TGTGCCAGCAGCTTTGAGGGACTCGGTAACATTCAGTACTTC